This section outlines one TCR beta chain sequence together with its context. Its target is unknown. This entry is derived from a study of shared clonotypes between healthy human individuals. Whole-study results and caveats: Larger richness was generally estimated for naive than memory subsets. In the sorted subsets, rarefaction showed sequencing was incomplete despite large depth.

The CDR3 is 11 amino acids. Germline V gives CDR1 MNHEY, CDR2 SMNVEV (reference sequence). The V and J ends lost 4 bases and 7 bases, in that order; junction bases with no gene match: 1. Sequenced by immunoSEQ multiplex PCR; TCRdb stores in-frame clones only, minus some. Among about 1.5 million clones, roughly 96% were seen once, and the ten largest hold more than 0.9%. The sequenced sample was naive CD4+ T cells sorted from blood. The subset: CD45RA+ positively selected. This clonotype was obtained from a man younger than 45 in good health. V usage is TRBV27 and J usage is TRBJ2-7; 7 nucleotides match TRBD2. The chain's CDR3 is CASSWGGEQYF. The CDR3 nucleotides are TGTGCCAGCAGTTGGGGGGGGGAGCAGTACTTC.